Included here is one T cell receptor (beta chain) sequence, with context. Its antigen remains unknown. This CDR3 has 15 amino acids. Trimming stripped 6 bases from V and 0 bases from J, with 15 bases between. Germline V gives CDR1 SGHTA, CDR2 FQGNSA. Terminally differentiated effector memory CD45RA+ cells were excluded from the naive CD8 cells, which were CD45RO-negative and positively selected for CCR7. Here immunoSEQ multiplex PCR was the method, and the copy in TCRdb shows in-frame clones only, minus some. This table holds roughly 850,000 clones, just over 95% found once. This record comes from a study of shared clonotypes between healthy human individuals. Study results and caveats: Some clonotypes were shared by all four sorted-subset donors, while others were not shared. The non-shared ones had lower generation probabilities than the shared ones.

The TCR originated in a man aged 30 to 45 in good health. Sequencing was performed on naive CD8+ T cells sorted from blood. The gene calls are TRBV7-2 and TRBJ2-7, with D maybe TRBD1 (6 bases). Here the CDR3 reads CASSRTGSPSYEQYF. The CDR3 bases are TGTGCCAGCAGTCGTACAGGGTCTCCCTCCTACGAGCAGTACTTC.